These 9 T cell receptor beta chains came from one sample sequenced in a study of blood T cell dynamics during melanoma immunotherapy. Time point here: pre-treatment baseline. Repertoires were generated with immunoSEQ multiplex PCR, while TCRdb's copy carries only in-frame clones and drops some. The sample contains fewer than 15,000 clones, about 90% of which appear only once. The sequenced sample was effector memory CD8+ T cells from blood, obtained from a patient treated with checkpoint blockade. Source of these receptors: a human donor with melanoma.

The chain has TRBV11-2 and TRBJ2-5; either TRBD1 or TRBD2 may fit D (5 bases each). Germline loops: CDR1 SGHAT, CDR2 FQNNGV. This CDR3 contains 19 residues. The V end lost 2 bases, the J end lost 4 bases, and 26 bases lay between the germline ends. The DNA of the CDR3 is TGTGCCAGCAGCTTACCCTTTGTCGTCCAGGGAGTTGGGCCAGAGACCCAGTACTTC. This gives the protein CASSLPFVVQGVGPETQYF.

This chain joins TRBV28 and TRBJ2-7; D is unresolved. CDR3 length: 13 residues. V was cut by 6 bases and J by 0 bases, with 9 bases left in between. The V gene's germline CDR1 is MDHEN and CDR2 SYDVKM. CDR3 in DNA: TGTGCCAGCAGCCCTATTTCCTCCTACGAGCAGTACTTC. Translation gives CASSPISSYEQYF.

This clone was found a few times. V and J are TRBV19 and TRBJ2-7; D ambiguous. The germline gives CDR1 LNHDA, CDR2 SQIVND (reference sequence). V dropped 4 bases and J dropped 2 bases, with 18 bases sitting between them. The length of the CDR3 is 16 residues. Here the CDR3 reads CASSTAITGWAYEQYF. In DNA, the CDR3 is TGTGCCAGTAGTACCGCTATCACCGGGTGGGCCTACGAGCAGTACTTC.

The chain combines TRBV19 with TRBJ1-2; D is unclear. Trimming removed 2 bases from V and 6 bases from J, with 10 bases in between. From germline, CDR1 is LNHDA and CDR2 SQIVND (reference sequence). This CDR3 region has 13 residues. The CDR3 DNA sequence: TGTGCCAGTAGTATATATGGAGCGGATGGCTACACCTTC. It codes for CASSIYGADGYTF.

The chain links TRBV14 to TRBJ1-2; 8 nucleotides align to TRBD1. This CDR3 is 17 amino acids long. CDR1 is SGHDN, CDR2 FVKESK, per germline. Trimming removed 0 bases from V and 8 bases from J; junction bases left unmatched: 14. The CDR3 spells CASSQDSGQGALNGYTF. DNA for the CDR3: TGTGCCAGCAGCCAAGATTCCGGACAGGGTGCCCTAAACGGCTACACCTTC.

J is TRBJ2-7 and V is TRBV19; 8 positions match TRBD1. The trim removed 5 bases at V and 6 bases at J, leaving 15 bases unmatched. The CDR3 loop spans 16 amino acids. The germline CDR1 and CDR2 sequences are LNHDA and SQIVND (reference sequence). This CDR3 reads CASSPPQGARPGEQYF. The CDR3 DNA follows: TGTGCCAGTAGTCCCCCCCAGGGGGCGCGCCCTGGCGAGCAGTACTTC.

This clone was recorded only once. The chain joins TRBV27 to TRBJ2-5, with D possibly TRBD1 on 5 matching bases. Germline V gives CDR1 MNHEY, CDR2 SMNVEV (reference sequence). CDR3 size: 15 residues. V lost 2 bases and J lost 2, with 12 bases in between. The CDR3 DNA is TGTGCCAGCAGTTTAGGTTCAGGGTTGCAAGAGACCCAGTACTTC. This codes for CASSLGSGLQETQYF.

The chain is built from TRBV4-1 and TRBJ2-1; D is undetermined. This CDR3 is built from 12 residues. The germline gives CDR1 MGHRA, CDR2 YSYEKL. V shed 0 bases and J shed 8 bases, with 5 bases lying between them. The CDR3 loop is CASSQDGDEQFF. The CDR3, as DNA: TGCGCCAGCAGCCAAGATGGGGATGAGCAGTTCTTC.

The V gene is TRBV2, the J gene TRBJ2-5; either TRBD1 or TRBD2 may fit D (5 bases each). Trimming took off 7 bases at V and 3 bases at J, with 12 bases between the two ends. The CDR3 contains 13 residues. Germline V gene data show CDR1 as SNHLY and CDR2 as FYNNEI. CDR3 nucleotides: TGTGCCAGCACCTCGATGGGGGAAGAGACCCAGTACTTC. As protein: CASTSMGEETQYF.